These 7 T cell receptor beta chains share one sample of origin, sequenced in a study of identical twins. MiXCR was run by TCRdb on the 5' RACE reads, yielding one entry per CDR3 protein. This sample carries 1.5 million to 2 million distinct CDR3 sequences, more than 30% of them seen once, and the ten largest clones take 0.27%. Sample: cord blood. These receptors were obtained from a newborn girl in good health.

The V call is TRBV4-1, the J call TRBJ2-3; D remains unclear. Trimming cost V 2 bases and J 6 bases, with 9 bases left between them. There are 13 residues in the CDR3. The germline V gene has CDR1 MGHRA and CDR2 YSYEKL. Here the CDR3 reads CASSQIVVDTQYF. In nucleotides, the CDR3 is TGCGCCAGCAGCCAAATCGTGGTGGATACGCAGTATTTT.

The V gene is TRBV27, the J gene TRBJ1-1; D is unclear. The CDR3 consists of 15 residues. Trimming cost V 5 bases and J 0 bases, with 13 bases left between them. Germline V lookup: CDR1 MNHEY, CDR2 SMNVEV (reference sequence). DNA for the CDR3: TGTGCCAGCAGTCACGACCCAACTCTGAACACTGAAGCTTTCTTT. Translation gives CASSHDPTLNTEAFF.

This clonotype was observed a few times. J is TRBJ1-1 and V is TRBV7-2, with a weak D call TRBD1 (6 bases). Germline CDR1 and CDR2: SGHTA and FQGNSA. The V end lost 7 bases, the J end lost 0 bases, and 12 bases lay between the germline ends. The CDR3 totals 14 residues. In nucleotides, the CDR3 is TGTGCCAGCAACAATGACAGGTTGAACACTGAAGCTTTCTTT. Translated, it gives CASNNDRLNTEAFF.

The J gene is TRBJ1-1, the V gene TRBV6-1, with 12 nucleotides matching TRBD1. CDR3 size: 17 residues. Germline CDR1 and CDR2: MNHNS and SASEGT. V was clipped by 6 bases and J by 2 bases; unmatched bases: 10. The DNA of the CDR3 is TGTGCCAGCAGGCCCAGGGACAGGGGGCGAGTCAACACTGAAGCTTTCTTT. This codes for CASRPRDRGRVNTEAFF.

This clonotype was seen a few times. CDR3 bases: TGCAGCACTTTTTATTCAGGGTGGGGGACAGATACGCAGTATTTT. Encoded protein: CSTFYSGWGTDTQYF. V usage is TRBV20-1 and J usage is TRBJ2-3; D could derive from TRBD1 or TRBD2 (5 bases each). Germline V gene data show CDR1 as DFQATT and CDR2 as SNEGSKA (reference sequence). The CDR3 contains 15 residues.

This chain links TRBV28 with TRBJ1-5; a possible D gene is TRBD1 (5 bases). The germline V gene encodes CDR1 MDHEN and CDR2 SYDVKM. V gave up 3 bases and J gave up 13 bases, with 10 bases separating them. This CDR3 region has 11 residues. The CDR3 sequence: CASSFSRGQHF. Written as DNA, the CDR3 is TGTGCCAGCAGTTTCTCCCGGGGGCAGCATTTT.

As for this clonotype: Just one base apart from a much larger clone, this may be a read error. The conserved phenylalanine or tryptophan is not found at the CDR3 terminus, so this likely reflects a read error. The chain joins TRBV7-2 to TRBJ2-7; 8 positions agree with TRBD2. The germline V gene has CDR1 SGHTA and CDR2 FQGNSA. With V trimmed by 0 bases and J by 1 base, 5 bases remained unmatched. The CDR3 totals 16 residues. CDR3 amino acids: CASSLAGLGVSYEQYY. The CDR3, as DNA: TGTGCCAGCAGCTTAGCGGGACTAGGCGTTTCCTACGAGCAGTACTAC.